These 27 T cell receptor beta chains share one sample of origin, sequenced in a study of OX40 agonist ivuxolimab in advanced cancers. Measured with immunoSEQ multiplex PCR; TCRdb has only the in-frame clones, and not every one. Seen here are 100,000 or so clones, 90% observed once, and the top ten hold approximately 0.3%. The source was CD4+ or CD8+ T cells sorted from blood, collected in a trial of the OX40 agonist ivuxolimab. These receptors were collected from an adult with an advanced solid tumor such as melanoma, head and neck, liver or kidney cancer.

This clone turned up a few times. The chain is built from TRBV2 and TRBJ2-7, with a possible D match to TRBD1 (6 bases). The CDR3 runs to 13 residues. With 4 bases removed from V and 5 bases from J, the gap between germline ends came to 12 bases. From germline, CDR1 is SNHLY and CDR2 FYNNEI. This CDR3 reads CASSGQGIDEQYF. In DNA form, the CDR3 reads TGTGCCAGCAGTGGGCAGGGGATCGACGAGCAGTACTTC. Combining the CDR3 with reference TRBV2 and TRBJ2-7 gives the whole variable domain EPEVTQTPSHQVTQMGQEVILRCVPISNHLYFYWYRQILGQKVEFLVSFYNNEISEKSEIFDDQFSVERPDGSNFTLKIRSTKLEDSAMYFCASSGQGIDEQYFGPGTRLTVT.

The rearrangement uses TRBV4-3 and TRBJ2-1, with 11 bases fitting TRBD1. Germline values: CDR1 LGHNA, CDR2 YSLEER. V trimming: 0 bases; J trimming: 6 bases; junction bases outside the gene matches: 7. CDR3 size: 17 residues. This CDR3 is CASSQDLGTGGSNEQFF. The DNA for the CDR3 is TGCGCCAGCAGCCAAGATTTGGGGACAGGGGGATCCAATGAGCAGTTCTTC.

V gene TRBV6-6 combines with J gene TRBJ1-2; D unresolved. This CDR3 is 14 amino acids long. Deletions cut 2 bases from V and 4 bases from J, with 11 bases between. Germline CDR1 reads MNHNY; CDR2 reads SVGAGI (reference sequence). Written as DNA, the CDR3 is TGTGCCAGCAGTTACGGAATCGCGGGCTATGGCTACACCTTC. Translation: CASSYGIAGYGYTF.

DNA for the CDR3: TGTGCCAGCGCCTTGGCCTCCATACCGAACACTGAAGCTTTCTTT. It encodes CASALASIPNTEAFF. This chain joins TRBV7-9 and TRBJ1-1; D call uncertain. The CDR3 runs to 15 residues. CDR1 and CDR2 (germline): SEHNR, FQNEAQ (reference sequence). V dropped 8 bases and J dropped 1 base, with 17 bases sitting between them.

The rearrangement uses TRBV6-5 and TRBJ2-3; D is uncertain. The CDR3 has 15 amino acids. Germline values: CDR1 MNHEY, CDR2 SVGAGI. The germline V and J ends were trimmed by 0 bases and 0 bases, with 7 bases remaining between them. The CDR3: CASSYSKRSTDTQYF. DNA for the CDR3: TGTGCCAGCAGTTACTCGAAACGTAGCACAGATACGCAGTATTTT.

The chain has TRBV7-9 and TRBJ2-3, with D tentatively TRBD2 (5 bases). In germline, CDR1 is SEHNR, CDR2 FQNEAQ (reference sequence). The CDR3 length is 15 residues. V lost 1 base, J lost 0 bases, and 8 bases lay in between. The CDR3 DNA reads TGTGCCAGCAGCTTAGTCGAGGGTAGCACAGATACGCAGTATTTT. Residues: CASSLVEGSTDTQYF.

As to this clone: At one end, the junction sequence differs from germline, possibly due to a read error. The rearrangement links TRBV7-2 to TRBJ2-3; D is possibly TRBD2 (5 bases). The germline V gene encodes CDR1 SGHTA and CDR2 FQGNSA. This CDR3 is built from 14 residues. CDR3 nucleotide sequence: TGTGCCAGCACCTTACAATCGGGGTCCGATACGCAGTATTTT. This translates into CASTLQSGSDTQYF. Complete variable domain (other parts from reference TRBV7-2 and TRBJ2-3): GAGVSQSPSNKVTEKGKDVELRCDPISGHTALYWYRQSLGQGLEFLIYFQGNSAPDKSGLPSDRFSAERTGGSVSTLTIQRTQQEDSAVYLCASTLQSGSDTQYFGPGTRLTVL.

The chain couples TRBV28 to TRBJ2-1; D perhaps matches TRBD2 (6 bases). Trimming shortened V by 6 bases and J by 9 bases, and 9 bases separated the two germline ends. The CDR3 runs 11 residues. CDR1 and CDR2 (germline): MDHEN, SYDVKM. The CDR3 here is CASSRESEQFF. In DNA form, the CDR3 reads TGTGCCAGCAGCCGGGAGAGTGAGCAGTTCTTC. Full variable domain (remainder filled in from reference TRBV28 and TRBJ2-1): DVKVTQSSRYLVKRTGEKVFLECVQDMDHENMFWYRQDPGLGLRLIYFSYDVKMKEKGDIPEGYSVSREKKERFSLILESASTNQTSMYLCASSRESEQFFGPGTRLTVL.

The rearrangement uses TRBV29-1 and TRBJ2-5, with 13 bases aligning to TRBD2. The CDR3 runs to 14 residues. Trimming removed 7 bases from V and 2 bases from J; junction bases left unmatched: 4. The germline CDR1 and CDR2 sequences are SQVTM and ANQGSEA. The CDR3 nucleotides are TGCAGCGCCTGGACTAGCGGGAGTCAAGAGACCCAGTACTTC. Amino acid sequence: CSAWTSGSQETQYF.

The rearrangement uses TRBV2 and TRBJ2-5, with 10 nucleotides matching TRBD1. This CDR3 has 14 residues. V lost 6 bases to trimming and J lost 5 bases; unmatched junction nucleotides: 6. Germline V gives CDR1 SNHLY, CDR2 FYNNEI. The DNA of the CDR3 is TGTGCCAGCAGCTTGGGACAGGGGAGGGAGACCCAGTACTTC. It yields the protein CASSLGQGRETQYF.

This rearrangement joins TRBV11-2 to TRBJ2-7; 14 bases are a match to TRBD2. Germline CDR1 and CDR2: SGHAT and FQNNGV. The CDR3 has 18 amino acids. J lost 0 bases, V lost 5 bases, and 9 bases had no gene match. The CDR3 DNA follows: TGTGCCAGCAGCCCCGGGACTAGCGGGAGTCCGAGCTCCTACGAGCAGTACTTC. Protein sequence: CASSPGTSGSPSSYEQYF.

The chain is built from TRBV6-6 and TRBJ2-7; TRBD1 aligns across 7 bases. The CDR3 extends over 15 amino acids. V lost 0 bases and J lost 5; bases outside the gene matches: 7. CDR1 is MNHNY and CDR2 is SVGAGI in the germline V gene (reference sequence). CDR3 protein: CASSYSTGSPNEQYF. The CDR3 nucleotides are TGTGCCAGCAGTTACTCGACAGGGAGTCCCAACGAGCAGTACTTC.

The V call is TRBV7-2, the J call TRBJ2-7; D ambiguous. CDR3 length: 11 residues. Trimming removed 6 bases at V and 7 bases at J, with 10 bases between. Germline assignment: CDR1 SGHTA and CDR2 FQGNSA. The CDR3 sequence is CASSLTVEQYF. For the CDR3, the DNA is TGTGCCAGCAGTTTAACAGTTGAGCAGTACTTC.

This rearrangement joins TRBV11-2 to TRBJ2-5, with TRBD1 matching 7 bases. Looked up from germline, CDR1 is SGHAT and CDR2 is FQNNGV. This CDR3 has 13 residues. The V gene end was trimmed by 1 base and the J gene end by 12 bases; junction bases not matched to a gene: 8. CDR3 protein: CASSLGGRDSKYF. The CDR3 coding sequence is TGTGCCAGCAGCTTAGGAGGCCGGGACAGCAAGTACTTC.

The chain combines TRBV28 with TRBJ2-3; 10 bases map to TRBD2. V lost 7 bases and J lost 0; bases outside the gene matches: 7. The CDR3 contains 16 residues. CDR1 is MDHEN and CDR2 is SYDVKM in the germline V gene. The CDR3 protein is CASIRTSGRSTDTQYF. DNA for the CDR3: TGTGCCAGCATTAGGACTAGCGGTCGGAGCACAGATACGCAGTATTTT. Based on the CDR3 plus reference TRBV28 and TRBJ2-3, the full variable domain is DVKVTQSSRYLVKRTGEKVFLECVQDMDHENMFWYRQDPGLGLRLIYFSYDVKMKEKGDIPEGYSVSREKKERFSLILESASTNQTSMYLCASIRTSGRSTDTQYFGPGTRLTVL.

This CDR3 is CASCEGGVTYEQYF. The CDR3, as DNA: TGCGCCAGCTGCGAGGGGGGGGTCACCTACGAGCAGTACTTC. The rearrangement uses TRBV10-1 and TRBJ2-7; perhaps TRBD2 as D (7 bases). The V gene's germline CDR1 is WNHNN and CDR2 SYGVQD (reference sequence). The CDR3 has 14 residues. The V and J ends lost 8 bases and 2 bases respectively, with 16 bases between them.

The chain is built from TRBV9 and TRBJ1-2; D might be TRBD1 (6 bases). The CDR3 extends over 15 amino acids. Trimming cost V 4 bases and J 0 bases, with 13 bases left between them. The germline V gene has CDR1 SGDLS and CDR2 YYNGEE. CDR3 in amino acids: CASSPLNRANYGYTF. The CDR3 coding sequence is TGTGCCAGCAGCCCCTTGAACAGGGCTAACTATGGCTACACCTTC.

This clone came up once. This chain connects TRBV7-8 to TRBJ2-1, with a possible D match to TRBD2 (6 bases). Germline V gene sequence: CDR1 SGHVS, CDR2 FQNEAQ. V was trimmed by 0 bases and J by 0 bases, leaving 15 bases between them. This CDR3 comprises 18 residues. The CDR3 bases are TGTGCCAGCAGCTTAGCGGTGGGTACGGGAGTCTCCTACAATGAGCAGTTCTTC. It yields the protein CASSLAVGTGVSYNEQFF.

V and J are TRBV14 and TRBJ2-1; D is uncertain. CDR1 and CDR2 from the germline V gene are SGHDN and FVKESK. Trimming left V 2 bases short and J 7 bases short, with 3 bases between. The CDR3 has 11 amino acids. CDR3 region: CASSQFNEQFF. The CDR3, as DNA: TGTGCCAGCAGCCAATTTAATGAGCAGTTCTTC.

The rearrangement links TRBV7-3 to TRBJ2-5, with a tentative D call TRBD2 (6 bases). V lost 1 base and J lost 5, with 14 bases in between. The CDR3 covers 15 residues. CDR1 and CDR2 from the germline V gene are SGHTA and FQGTGA. The CDR3 protein is CASSLSGGAGETQYF. The CDR3 DNA is TGTGCCAGCAGCTTAAGTGGAGGGGCTGGTGAGACCCAGTACTTC.

The chain uses TRBV7-8 and TRBJ1-2; D is uncertain. Germline V gives CDR1 SGHVS, CDR2 FQNEAQ. The CDR3 has 15 amino acids. V was shortened by 5 bases and J by 2 bases, with 15 bases between the two germline ends. Here the CDR3 reads CASSPGPPPNYGYTF. CDR3 coding DNA: TGTGCCAGCAGCCCGGGCCCACCCCCAAACTATGGCTACACCTTC.

The chain has TRBV5-8 and TRBJ1-5, with D possibly TRBD1 on 5 matching bases. In germline, CDR1 is SGHTS, CDR2 YDEGEE. The CDR3 length is 13 residues. V lost 4 bases to trimming and J lost 9 bases, with 14 bases between them. CDR3 bases: TGTGCCAGCAGCCTGGAAACTAGGGGGCCCCAGCATTTT. Translating it yields CASSLETRGPQHF. The complete variable domain, with remaining parts taken from reference TRBV5-8 and TRBJ1-5, reads EAGVTQSPTHLIKTRGQQATLRCSPISGHTSVYWYQQALGLGLQFLLWYDEGEERNRGNFPPRFSGRQFPNYSSELNVNALELEDSALYLCASSLETRGPQHFGDGTRLSIL.

Written as DNA, the CDR3 is TGTGCCAGCAGCCAAGCTGGGCCCGTGTATTTT. It yields the protein CASSQAGPVYF. The chain carries TRBV4-2 and TRBJ2-3; D remains unclear. Germline CDR1 reads LGHNA; CDR2 reads YNFKEQ. The V end was cut by 1 base, the J end by 14 bases, with 10 bases between. The CDR3 contains 11 residues.

This sequence joins TRBV27 and TRBJ2-5, with D perhaps TRBD1 (6 bases). The CDR3 contains 13 residues. Trimming removed 3 bases at V and 5 bases at J, with 10 bases between. The V gene's germline CDR1 is MNHEY and CDR2 SMNVEV (reference sequence). The CDR3 DNA sequence: TGTGCCAGCAGTTTCAGGGGCTGGGAGACCCAGTACTTC. Its protein product is CASSFRGWETQYF.

Here the CDR3 reads CASSPRGRDSYNEQFF. The CDR3, as DNA: TGTGCCAGCAGCCCGCGCGGACGCGACTCCTACAATGAGCAGTTCTTC. The V gene is TRBV5-6, the J gene TRBJ2-1; D remains ambiguous. This CDR3 contains 16 residues. V was cut by 4 bases and J by 0 bases, with 14 bases left in between. CDR1 and CDR2 from the germline V gene are SGHDT and YYEEEE.

V usage is TRBV9 and J usage is TRBJ2-5; D is uncertain. Germline CDR1 reads SGDLS; CDR2 reads YYNGEE. Trimming pared 2 bases from V and 5 bases from J, leaving 10 bases between. This CDR3 is built from 13 residues. CDR3 protein: CASSVEGFETQYF. DNA of the CDR3: TGTGCCAGCAGCGTCGAAGGGTTTGAGACCCAGTACTTC.

V usage is TRBV4-2 and J usage is TRBJ2-5; D uncertain. CDR1 LGHNA and CDR2 YNFKEQ come from the germline V gene. This CDR3 comprises 14 residues. Trimming stripped 4 bases from V and 3 bases from J, with 12 bases between. Here the CDR3 DNA reads TGTGCCAGCAGCCCTCAAGTAACAGAAGAGACCCAGTACTTC. Encoded protein: CASSPQVTEETQYF.